The rows below give T cell receptor beta chains drawn from one sample of a study of blood T cell repertoires in COVID-19. Assay: immunoSEQ multiplex PCR; the TCRdb copy retains only in-frame clones and omits some. The top ten clones hold about 6% of a sample with hundreds of thousands of clones, approximately 87% of them seen once. Sequenced material: peripheral blood. Receptors originate from a woman aged 45-65 years with COVID-19, enrolled during active disease. The conserved cysteine and the conserved F or W are not part of the CDR3 here. A row's size may be missing; if present it is once, few, many or a size class.

J: TRBJ2-5
V: TRBV18
size: .
CDR3: ASSRLAGWEETQY

J: TRBJ2-7
V: TRBV7-9
size: .
CDR3: ASSLSGTYEQY

J: TRBJ2-3
V: TRBV11-3
size: .
CDR3: ASSQRSGPIADTQY

J: TRBJ1-3
V: TRBV6-6
size: .
CDR3: ASSYGGTAGNTIY

J: TRBJ2-7
V: TRBV7-9
size: .
CDR3: ASSVGHASGSGEQY

J: TRBJ1-5
V: TRBV19
size: .
CDR3: ASTKGEGRKFQPQH

J: TRBJ2-7
V: TRBV18
size: .
CDR3: ASSPPVDTDPYEQY

J: TRBJ2-3
V: TRBV24-1
size: .
CDR3: ATSGRGPTDTQY

J: TRBJ2-7
V: TRBV11-2
size: .
CDR3: ASSLTGQGYEQY

J: TRBJ1-1
V: TRBV15
size: .
CDR3: ATSSGASTNMNTEAF

J: TRBJ2-7
V: TRBV4-1
size: .
CDR3: ASSQGPKGLAYEQY

J: TRBJ2-7
V: TRBV5-5
size: .
CDR3: ASSSQSGITYEQY

J: TRBJ2-1
V: TRBV11-2
size: .
CDR3: ASSHRQGRPEQF

J: TRBJ2-3
V: TRBV19
size: once
CDR3: ASSINRDRGVDTQY

J: TRBJ2-2
V: TRBV5-4
size: .
CDR3: ASSFTDPGELF

J: TRBJ2-1
V: TRBV6-5
size: .
CDR3: ASSYTSSYNEQF

J: TRBJ1-5
V: TRBV2
size: .
CDR3: ASSVTGGYNQPQH

J: TRBJ2-3
V: TRBV19
size: .
CDR3: ASSIKREVRSQY

J: TRBJ1-2
V: TRBV27
size: .
CDR3: ASSTLQGYGYT

J: TRBJ2-3
V: TRBV7-2
size: .
CDR3: ASSLSLAGTDTQY

J: TRBJ1-2
V: TRBV9
size: once
CDR3: ASSGPRQAMNYGYT

J: TRBJ2-3
V: TRBV6-5
size: .
CDR3: ASRGGAANTDTQY

J: TRBJ2-7
V: TRBV4-2
size: .
CDR3: ASSQDLVAGAVYEQY

J: TRBJ1-2
V: TRBV7-9
size: .
CDR3: ASSLVWGQKDGYT

J: TRBJ1-1
V: TRBV5-1
size: .
CDR3: ASSPGQSEAF